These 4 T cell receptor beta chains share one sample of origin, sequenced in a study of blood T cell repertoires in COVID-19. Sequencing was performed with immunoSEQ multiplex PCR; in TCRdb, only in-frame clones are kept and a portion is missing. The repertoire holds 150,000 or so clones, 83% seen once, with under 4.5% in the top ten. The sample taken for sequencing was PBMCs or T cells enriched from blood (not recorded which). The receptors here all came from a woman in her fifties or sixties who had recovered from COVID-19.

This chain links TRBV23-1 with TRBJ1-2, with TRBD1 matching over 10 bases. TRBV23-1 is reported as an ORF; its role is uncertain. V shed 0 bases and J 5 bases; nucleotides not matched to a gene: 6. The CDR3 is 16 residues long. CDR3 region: CASSQSDRGVFYGYTF. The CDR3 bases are TGCGCCAGCAGTCAATCGGACAGGGGGGTTTTTTATGGCTACACCTTC.

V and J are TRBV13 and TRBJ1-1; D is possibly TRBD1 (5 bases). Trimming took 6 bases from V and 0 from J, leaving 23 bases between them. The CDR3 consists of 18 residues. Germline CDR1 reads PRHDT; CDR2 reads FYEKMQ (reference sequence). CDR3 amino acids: CASRDWGDRFQLNTEAFF. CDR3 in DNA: TGTGCCAGCAGAGATTGGGGCGACAGATTTCAATTGAACACTGAAGCTTTCTTT.

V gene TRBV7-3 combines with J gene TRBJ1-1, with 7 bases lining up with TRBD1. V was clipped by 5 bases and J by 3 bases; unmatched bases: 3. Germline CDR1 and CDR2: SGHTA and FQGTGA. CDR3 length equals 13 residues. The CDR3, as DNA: TGTGCCAGCAGCCGACAGGGTGACACTGAAGCTTTCTTT. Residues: CASSRQGDTEAFF.

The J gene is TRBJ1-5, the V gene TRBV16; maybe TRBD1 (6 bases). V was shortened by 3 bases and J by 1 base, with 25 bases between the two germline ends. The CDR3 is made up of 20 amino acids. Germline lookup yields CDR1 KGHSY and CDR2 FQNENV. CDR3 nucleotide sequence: TGTGCCAGCAGCCAGTCATGGCCGGACAGACTGGCAGGGAGCAATCAGCCCCAGCATTTT. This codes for CASSQSWPDRLAGSNQPQHF. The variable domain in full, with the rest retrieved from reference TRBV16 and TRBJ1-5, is GEEVAQTPKHLVRGEGQKAKLYCAPIKGHSYVFWYQQVLKNEFKFLISFQNENVFDETGMPKERFSAKCLPNSPCSLEIQATKLEDSAVYFCASSQSWPDRLAGSNQPQHFGDGTRLSIL.